This paragraph reports one T cell receptor beta chain. J was trimmed by 6 bases and V by 7 bases; bases with no gene match: 5. This CDR3 spans 14 amino acids. Per germline, CDR1 SEHNR and CDR2 FQNEAQ (reference sequence). This entry comes from a study of blood T cell repertoires in COVID-19. Overall study: Spain, Italy and the United States supplied samples that represented acute and convalescent COVID-19. PBMCs, B-cell-depleted T cells, or T cells were the source of the cDNA or gDNA that made up the material.

Original processing notes: Estimation of nucleated cell counts was performed using reference gene primer amplification. Some clones are missing from TCRdb's copy, which holds only in-frame ones; the method was immunoSEQ multiplex PCR. That table is the source of V, J and clone size, and D and trimming were worked out from the DNA. This sample yields roughly 120,000 clones, of which roughly nine tenths are seen a single time; about 3.5% belongs to the top ten. The receptor was isolated from a man aged 50-59 years with active COVID-19. The chain is built from TRBV7-9 and TRBJ2-3, with 12 positions matching TRBD2. The sequenced sample consisted of peripheral blood. The CDR3 region has the DNA TGTGCCAGCACGAGTACTAGCGGGGGGGATACGCAGTATTTT. Translated: CASTSTSGGDTQYF. Filled out from reference TRBV7-9 and TRBJ2-3, the complete variable domain reads DTGVSQNPRHKITKRGQNVTFRCDPISEHNRLYWYRQTLGQGPEFLTYFQNEAQLEKSRLLSDRFSAERPKGSFSTLEIQRTEQGDSAMYLCASTSTSGGDTQYFGPGTRLTVL.